The 20 T cell receptor beta chains listed next were all sequenced from one sample in a study of STAT5B mutations in CD4+ large granular lymphocyte leukemia (dated by TCRdb to between 2021 and 2023). The library came from the immunoSEQ multiplex PCR assay. In TCRdb, the immuneACCESS table is reduced to in-frame sequences with V and J assigned. These tables do not hold every clone; where another copy was compared, an unresolved V gene accounts for under half, and the others remain unexplained. This sample lists about 46,000 clones; 65% to 85% were detected once. Together, the top ten hold about 0.35% of the sample. The sequencing input was CD4+ T cells from blood buffy coats. The receptors derive from a human donor in good health.

The chain joins TRBV28 to TRBJ1-1, with no clear D. Trimming cost V 6 bases and J 1 base, with 3 bases left between them. Per the germline V gene, CDR1 is MDHEN and CDR2 is SYDVKM. This CDR3 comprises 11 residues. This chain's CDR3 is CASRQNTEAFF. The CDR3, as DNA: TGTGCCAGCAGGCAGAACACTGAAGCTTTCTTT.

This clone came up a few times. In nucleotides, the CDR3 is TGCGCCAGCAGCCCCGTTACGGGGACTAACCTGAACACTGAAGCTTTCTTT. This codes for CASSPVTGTNLNTEAFF. The J gene is TRBJ1-1, the V gene TRBV5-1, with D tentatively TRBD1 (5 bases). This CDR3 is 17 amino acids long. Germline loops: CDR1 SGHRS, CDR2 YFSETQ. V was clipped by 4 bases and J by 0 bases, with 19 bases between them.

The genes are TRBV28 and TRBJ2-1; D gene unclear. The germline gives CDR1 MDHEN, CDR2 SYDVKM. V was cut by 5 bases and J by 6 bases, with 14 bases left in between. The CDR3 consists of 14 residues. The DNA of the CDR3 is TGTGCCAGCAGTAAGGATCCGTCACGCAATGAGCAGTTCTTC. Translation gives CASSKDPSRNEQFF. Full variable domain (remainder filled in from reference TRBV28 and TRBJ2-1): DVKVTQSSRYLVKRTGEKVFLECVQDMDHENMFWYRQDPGLGLRLIYFSYDVKMKEKGDIPEGYSVSREKKERFSLILESASTNQTSMYLCASSKDPSRNEQFFGPGTRLTVL.

This clone showed up just once. This chain joins TRBV19 and TRBJ1-5; weak D call: TRBD1 (5 bases). Germline V CDR1 and CDR2: LNHDA, SQIVND (reference sequence). The CDR3 consists of 14 residues. V was clipped by 5 bases and J by 11 bases, with 19 bases between them. The CDR3 spells CASSARDGPWTQHF. In DNA form, the CDR3 reads TGTGCCAGTAGTGCCCGGGACGGCCCTTGGACCCAGCATTTT.

The table lists this clone with a few counts. The CDR3 protein is CASSLMHSNTEAFF. CDR3 sequence (DNA): TGTGCCAGCAGCTTAATGCATTCGAACACTGAAGCTTTCTTT. The chain links TRBV7-3 to TRBJ1-1; D is uncertain. Germline CDR1 is SGHTA and CDR2 is FQGTGA. CDR3 size: 14 residues. V was clipped by 1 base and J by 1 base, with 7 bases between them.

The genes are TRBV6-1 and TRBJ1-5; TRBD1 aligns across 7 bases. V dropped 1 base and J dropped 5; count of bases not matched to a gene: 2. This CDR3 spans 14 amino acids. Germline V CDR1 and CDR2: MNHNS, SASEGT. CDR3 nucleotides: TGTGCCAGCAGTGAAGGACAGGGCCATCAGCCCCAGCATTTT. Encoded protein: CASSEGQGHQPQHF.

The chain links TRBV15 to TRBJ2-3; D might be TRBD2 (5 bases). Trimming left V 1 base short and J 3 bases short, with 5 bases between. Looked up from germline, CDR1 is LNHNV and CDR2 is YYDKDF (reference sequence). This CDR3 is 13 amino acids long. The CDR3 sequence: CATSRAGTDTQYF. The CDR3 DNA is TGTGCCACCAGCAGAGCGGGAACAGATACGCAGTATTTT.

V and J are TRBV25-1 and TRBJ1-2; TRBD1 is a possible D gene (5 bases). From germline, CDR1 is MGHDK and CDR2 SYGVNS. V gave up 3 bases and J gave up 5 bases, with 7 bases separating them. The CDR3 contains 12 residues. As DNA, the CDR3 is TGTGCCAGCAGTGAGGGGGGGTATGGCTACACCTTC. Translated, it gives CASSEGGYGYTF.

The rearrangement joins TRBV4-1 to TRBJ2-1; tentatively, D is TRBD1 (6 bases). CDR3 length equals 17 residues. Germline-derived CDR1 and CDR2 are MGHRA and YSYEKL. The V end was cut by 1 base, the J end by 4 bases, with 17 bases between. In DNA form, the CDR3 reads TGCGCCAGCAGCCAAGGTGCAGGGGACGGGTCATACAATGAGCAGTTCTTC. This codes for CASSQGAGDGSYNEQFF.

The chain employs TRBV30 and TRBJ2-3; tentative D call: TRBD1 (6 bases). Germline assignment: CDR1 GTSNPN and CDR2 SVGIG (reference sequence). The V end was cut by 5 bases, the J end by 0 bases, with 12 bases between. The CDR3 totals 14 residues. The CDR3 DNA is TGTGCCTGGTTAGACAGGTCTAGCACAGATACGCAGTATTTT. Its protein product is CAWLDRSSTDTQYF.

This clone was recorded only once. The J gene is TRBJ2-7, the V gene TRBV6-6; D is unresolved. The CDR3 has 13 residues. Per germline, CDR1 MNHNY and CDR2 SVGAGI (reference sequence). Trimming cost V 0 bases and J 3 bases, with 6 bases left between them. In DNA form, the CDR3 reads TGTGCCAGCAGTTACTCGGCGGACTACGAGCAGTACTTC. Its translation: CASSYSADYEQYF.

This clone was observed a few times. The chain carries TRBV11-2 and TRBJ1-3; D remains ambiguous. The length of the CDR3 is 14 residues. Germline V CDR1 and CDR2: SGHAT, FQNNGV. Trimming removed 1 base at V and 1 base at J, with 5 bases between. The CDR3 loop is CASSLVGSGNTIYF. The CDR3 nucleotides are TGTGCCAGCAGCTTAGTGGGTTCTGGAAACACCATATATTTT. Full variable domain (rest looked up from reference TRBV11-2 and TRBJ1-3): EAGVAQSPRYKIIEKRQSVAFWCNPISGHATLYWYQQILGQGPKLLIQFQNNGVVDDSQLPKDRFSAERLKGVDSTLKIQPAKLEDSAVYLCASSLVGSGNTIYFGEGSWLTVV.

The chain uses TRBV5-6 and TRBJ1-5; tentative D call: TRBD1 (6 bases). The CDR3 sequence is 15 residues long. The V end was cut by 0 bases, the J end by 8 bases, with 15 bases between. The germline V gene has CDR1 SGHDT and CDR2 YYEEEE. In nucleotides, the CDR3 is TGTGCCAGCAGCTTGGGGACAGCCTACAGGGAGCCCCAGCATTTT. It is translated as CASSLGTAYREPQHF.

This chain's CDR3 is CASSQGHNLGEQYF. CDR3 nucleotides: TGTGCCAGCAGCCAAGGCCATAACCTCGGGGAGCAGTACTTC. The chain carries TRBV4-2 and TRBJ2-7; no clear D. With 1 base removed from V and 7 bases from J, the gap between germline ends came to 14 bases. Germline loops: CDR1 LGHNA, CDR2 YNFKEQ. The CDR3 is 14 residues long.

The chain employs TRBV27 and TRBJ2-1; no firm D call. The germline V and J ends were trimmed by 3 bases and 0 bases, with 6 bases remaining between them. From germline, CDR1 is MNHEY and CDR2 SMNVEV (reference sequence). The CDR3 runs 14 residues. The CDR3 reads CASSFMGSYNEQFF. The DNA of the CDR3 is TGTGCCAGCAGTTTCATGGGCTCCTACAATGAGCAGTTCTTC.

The rearrangement uses TRBV10-3 and TRBJ2-5; maybe TRBD2 (6 bases). The V end lost 10 bases, the J end lost 5 bases, and 17 bases lay between the germline ends. The CDR3 contains 13 residues. Germline loops: CDR1 ENHRY, CDR2 SYGVKD. The CDR3 nucleotides are TGTGCCACCTGGGAAGCCCGGGGGGAGACCCAGTACTTC. As protein: CATWEARGETQYF.

The rearrangement links TRBV6-5 to TRBJ1-1, with 10 bases that match TRBD1. Germline V gene sequence: CDR1 MNHEY, CDR2 SVGAGI. With V trimmed by 6 bases and J by 14 bases, 12 bases remained unmatched. The CDR3 has 13 amino acids. The CDR3 here is CASRMGTGVGSFF. For the CDR3, the DNA is TGTGCCAGCAGGATGGGGACAGGGGTTGGGTCGTTCTTT.

The chain combines TRBV6-6 with TRBJ1-1; maybe TRBD1 (6 bases). The CDR3 covers 14 residues. The germline V and J ends were trimmed by 7 bases and 4 bases, with 16 bases remaining between them. The germline V gene encodes CDR1 MNHNY and CDR2 SVGAGI (reference sequence). CDR3 amino acids: CASIGYDRTTEAFF. CDR3 nucleotide sequence: TGTGCCAGCATCGGCTACGACAGGACCACTGAAGCTTTCTTT.

In the case of this clone: Its ends do not fully match the called genes, so a read error is possible. The rearrangement uses TRBV7-9 and TRBJ2-5, with 9 positions matching TRBD2. CDR3 length: 15 amino acids. Germline V gene sequence: CDR1 SEHNR, CDR2 FQNEAQ (reference sequence). CDR3 DNA: TGTGCCAGCAGCCCCCTGGGCGGGGGGGCCTGGAGCAACCACTTC. It is translated as CASSPLGGGAWSNHF.

The chain joins TRBV10-3 to TRBJ1-2, with 7 bases identical to TRBD1. Germline values: CDR1 ENHRY, CDR2 SYGVKD. The CDR3 sequence is 12 residues long. V gave up 11 bases and J gave up 4 bases; unmatched junction bases: 7. The CDR3 bases are TGTGCCGTAACCCGGGACAGCTATGGCTACACCTTC. It yields the protein CAVTRDSYGYTF.